The T cell receptor beta chain under discussion was sequenced for a study of Graves' ophthalmopathy and Graves' hyperthyroidism. Germline V lookup: CDR1 LNHDA, CDR2 SQIVND (reference sequence). This CDR3 spans 13 amino acids. Trimming cost V 3 bases and J 8 bases, with 13 bases left between them. Study-wide results and caveats: Also, most clonotypes expanded in the thyroid above 0.001 frequency appeared in blood.

The diagnosis combined clinical symptoms, thyroxine, TRAb, thyroid ultrasound and orbital computed tomography scans. This clonotype was seen repeatedly, ten times or more. The antigen is not known. Investigators amplified TCR beta CDR3 regions from RNA transcripts. Investigators did first-round RT-PCR with HTBI primers, then second-round multiplex PCR. TCRdb independently ran MiXCR on the multiplex PCR reads; one entry per CDR3 protein. This sample has 350,000 to 400,000 distinct CDR3 sequences; around 18% occur once, and the top ten carry 1.6%. The sequenced material came from peripheral blood. The chain employs TRBV19 and TRBJ1-1, with D uncertain. The TCR comes from a woman aged 18-35 years with Graves' ophthalmopathy. This CDR3 is CASSILSAPEAFF. CDR3 in DNA: TGTGCCAGTAGTATCCTCTCGGCCCCAGAAGCTTTCTTT. Based on the CDR3 plus reference TRBV19 and TRBJ1-1, the full variable domain is DGGITQSPKYLFRKEGQNVTLSCEQNLNHDAMYWYRQDPGQGLRLIYYSQIVNDFQKGDIAEGYSVSREKKESFPLTVTSAQKNPTAFYLCASSILSAPEAFFGQGTRLTVV.